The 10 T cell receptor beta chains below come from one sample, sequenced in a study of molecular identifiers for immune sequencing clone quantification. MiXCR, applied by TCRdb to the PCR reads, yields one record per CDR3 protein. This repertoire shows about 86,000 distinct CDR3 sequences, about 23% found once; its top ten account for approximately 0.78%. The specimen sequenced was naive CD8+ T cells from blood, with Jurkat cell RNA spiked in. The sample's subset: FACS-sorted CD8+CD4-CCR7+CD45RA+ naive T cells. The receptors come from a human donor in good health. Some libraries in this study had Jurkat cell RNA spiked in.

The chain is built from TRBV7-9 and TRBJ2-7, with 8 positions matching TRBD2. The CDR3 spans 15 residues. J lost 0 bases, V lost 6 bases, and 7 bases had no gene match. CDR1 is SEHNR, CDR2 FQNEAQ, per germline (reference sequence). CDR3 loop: CASSHSGVSSYEQYF. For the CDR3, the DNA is TGTGCCAGCAGTCATAGCGGGGTTAGCTCCTACGAGCAGTACTTC.

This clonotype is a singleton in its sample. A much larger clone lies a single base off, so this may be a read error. DNA of the CDR3: TGTGCCAGCAGCACGGACGCAAGCACAGATACGCAGTATTTT. Residues: CASSTDASTDTQYF. J is TRBJ2-3 and V is TRBV7-6; D gene uncertain. CDR3 size: 14 residues. Trimming removed 5 bases at V and 0 bases at J, with 9 bases between. CDR1 and CDR2 (germline): SGHVS, FNYEAQ.

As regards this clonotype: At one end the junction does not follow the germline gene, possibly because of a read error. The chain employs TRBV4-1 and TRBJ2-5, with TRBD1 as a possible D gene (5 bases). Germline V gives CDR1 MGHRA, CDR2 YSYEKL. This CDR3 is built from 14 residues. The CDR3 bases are TGCGCCAGCGGCCAAGGGCAGGGCCAAGAGACCCAGTACTTC. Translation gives CASGQGQGQETQYF.

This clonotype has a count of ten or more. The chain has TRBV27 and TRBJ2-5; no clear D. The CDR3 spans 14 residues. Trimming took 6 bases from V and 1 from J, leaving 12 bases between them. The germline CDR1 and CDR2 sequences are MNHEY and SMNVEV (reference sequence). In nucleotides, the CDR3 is TGTGCCAGCAGGGACCGTGGAGCCCAAGAGACCCAGTACTTC. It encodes CASRDRGAQETQYF.

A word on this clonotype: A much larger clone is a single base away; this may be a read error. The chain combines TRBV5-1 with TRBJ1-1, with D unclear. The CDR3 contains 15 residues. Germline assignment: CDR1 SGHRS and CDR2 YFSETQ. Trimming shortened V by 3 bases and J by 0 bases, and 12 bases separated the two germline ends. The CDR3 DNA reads TGCGCCAGCAGCTCGAGTGGGCCTATGAACACTGAAGCTTTCTTT. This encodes CASSSSGPMNTEAFF.

The CDR3 DNA reads as TGTGCCAGCAGCTTAGAAGTCGTCGAGCAGTACTTC. Translation gives CASSLEVVEQYF. The V call is TRBV7-9, the J call TRBJ2-7; D remains ambiguous. V lost 1 base to trimming and J lost 6 bases, with 7 bases between them. The V gene's germline CDR1 is SEHNR and CDR2 FQNEAQ (reference sequence). The CDR3 is 12 amino acids.

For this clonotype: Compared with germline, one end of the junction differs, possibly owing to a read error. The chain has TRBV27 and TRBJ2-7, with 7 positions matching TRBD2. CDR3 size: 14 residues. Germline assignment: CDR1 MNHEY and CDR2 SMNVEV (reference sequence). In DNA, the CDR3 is TGTGCCAACAGTCTTCGCGGGGGATCCTACGAGCAGTACTTC. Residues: CANSLRGGSYEQYF.

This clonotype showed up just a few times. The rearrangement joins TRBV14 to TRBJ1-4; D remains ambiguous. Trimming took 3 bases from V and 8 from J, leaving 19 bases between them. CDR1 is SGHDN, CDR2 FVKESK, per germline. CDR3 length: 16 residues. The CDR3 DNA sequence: TGTGCCAGCAGCCACACCCAGGCGACACGACGGGAAAAACTGTTTTTT. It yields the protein CASSHTQATRREKLFF.

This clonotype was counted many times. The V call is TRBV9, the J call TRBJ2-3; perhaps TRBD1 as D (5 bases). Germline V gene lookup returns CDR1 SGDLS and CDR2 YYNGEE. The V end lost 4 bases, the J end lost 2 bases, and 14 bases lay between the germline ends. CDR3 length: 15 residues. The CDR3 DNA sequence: TGTGCCAGCAGCACTCTAGGGGCGGCCACAGATACGCAGTATTTT. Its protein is CASSTLGAATDTQYF. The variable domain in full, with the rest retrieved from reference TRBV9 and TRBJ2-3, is DSGVTQTPKHLITATGQRVTLRCSPRSGDLSVYWYQQSLDQGLQFLIQYYNGEERAKGNILERFSAQQFPDLHSELNLSSLELGDSALYFCASSTLGAATDTQYFGPGTRLTVL.

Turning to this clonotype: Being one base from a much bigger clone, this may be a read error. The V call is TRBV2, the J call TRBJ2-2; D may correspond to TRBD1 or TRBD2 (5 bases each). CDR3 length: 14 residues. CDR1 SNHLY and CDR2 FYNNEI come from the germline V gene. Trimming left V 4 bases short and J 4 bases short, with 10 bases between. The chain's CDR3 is CASSAGTGTGELFF. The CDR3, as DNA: TGTGCCAGCAGTGCGGGGACGGGCACCGGGGAGCTGTTTTTT.